This T cell receptor (beta chain) was recorded in a study of OX40 agonist ivuxolimab in advanced cancers. Turning to the study itself: It was permissible to have had prior anti-PD-1, anti-PD-L1 or anti-CTLA-4 therapy, and under 45% had some.

Generated by immunoSEQ multiplex PCR, the TCRdb table keeps only in-frame clones and is missing some. The sample consists of 100,000 to 150,000 clones, 85% to 95% of them appearing once. Germline V gene lookup returns CDR1 SGHDN and CDR2 FVKESK. Unmatched junction bases numbered 6, after V lost 3 bases and J lost 4 bases. This CDR3 spans 14 amino acids. The TCR originated in an adult with an advanced solid tumor such as melanoma, head and neck, liver or kidney cancer. The V gene is TRBV14, the J gene TRBJ2-7, with 7 bases fitting TRBD2. The specimen comprised CD4+ or CD8+ T cells sorted from blood, sampled in a trial of the OX40 agonist ivuxolimab. DNA of the CDR3: TGTGCCAGCAGCCAGTGGGGACTATCGTACGAGCAGTACTTC. Protein product: CASSQWGLSYEQYF.